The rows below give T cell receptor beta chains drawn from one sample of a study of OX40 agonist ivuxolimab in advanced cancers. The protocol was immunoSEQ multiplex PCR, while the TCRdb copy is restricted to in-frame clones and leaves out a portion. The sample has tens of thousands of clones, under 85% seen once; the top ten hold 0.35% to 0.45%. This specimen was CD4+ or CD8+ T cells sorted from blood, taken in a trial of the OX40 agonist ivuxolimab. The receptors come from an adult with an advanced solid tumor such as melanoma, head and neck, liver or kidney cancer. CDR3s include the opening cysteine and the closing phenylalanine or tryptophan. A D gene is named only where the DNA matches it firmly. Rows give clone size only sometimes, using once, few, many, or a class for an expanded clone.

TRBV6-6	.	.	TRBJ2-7	CASRQNPYEQYF	TGTGCCAGCAGACAGAATCCCTACGAGCAGTACTTC
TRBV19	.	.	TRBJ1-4	CASSRTEFEKLFF	TGTGCCAGTAGCAGGACAGAATTTGAAAAACTGTTTTTT
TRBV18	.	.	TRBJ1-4	CASSPTPTNEKLFF	TGTGCCAGCTCACCTACACCAACTAATGAAAAACTGTTTTTT
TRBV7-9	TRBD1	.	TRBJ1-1	CASSRDRLNTEAFF	TGTGCCAGCAGCCGGGACAGACTGAACACTGAAGCTTTCTTT
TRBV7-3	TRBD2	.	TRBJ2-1	CASSSGSPYNEQFF	TGTGCCAGCAGTAGCGGGAGCCCGTACAATGAGCAGTTCTTC
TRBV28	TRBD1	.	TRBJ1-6	CASSSYRGPGNSPLHF	TGTGCCAGCAGTTCCTACAGGGGGCCGGGGAATTCACCCCTCCACTTT
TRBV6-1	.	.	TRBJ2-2	CASTPYRAGELFF	TGTGCCAGCACCCCCTACAGGGCCGGGGAGCTGTTTTTT
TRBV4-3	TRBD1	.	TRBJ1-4	CASSQDGAGGRKLFF	TGCGCCAGCAGCCAAGATGGAGCAGGGGGCAGGAAACTGTTTTTT
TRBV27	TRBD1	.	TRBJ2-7	CASSLGQVGYEQYF	TGTGCCAGCAGTCTGGGACAGGTTGGGTACGAGCAGTACTTC
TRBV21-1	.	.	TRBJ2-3	CASKDRGQVTDTQYF	TGTGCCAGCAAAGACAGGGGGCAGGTCACAGATACGCAGTATTTT
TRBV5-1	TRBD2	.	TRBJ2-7	CASALRREAAYEQYF	TGCGCCAGCGCCCTGCGGCGGGAGGCCGCCTACGAGCAGTACTTC
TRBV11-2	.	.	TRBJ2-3	CASTPVASASTDTQYF	TGTGCCAGCACCCCAGTTGCTAGCGCAAGCACAGATACGCAGTATTTT
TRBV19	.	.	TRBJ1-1	CASSLGEGADTEAFF	TGTGCCAGTAGTCTGGGTGAAGGGGCGGACACTGAAGCTTTCTTT
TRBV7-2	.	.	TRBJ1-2	CASSLESSGIYGYTF	TGTGCCAGCAGCTTAGAATCCTCAGGGATCTACGGCTACACCTTC
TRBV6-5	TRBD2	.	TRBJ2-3	CASRPGLASDTQYF	TGTGCCAGCAGACCGGGACTAGCTTCAGATACGCAGTATTTT
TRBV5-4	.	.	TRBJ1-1	CASNPNTEAFF	TGTGCCAGCAACCCCAACACTGAAGCTTTCTTT
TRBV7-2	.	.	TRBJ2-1	CASSLWGTKTAYNEQFF	TGTGCCAGCAGCTTATGGGGGACCAAGACGGCTTACAATGAGCAGTTCTTC
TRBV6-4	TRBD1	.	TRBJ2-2	CASRGTGSTGELFF	TGTGCCAGCAGAGGGACAGGGTCCACCGGGGAGCTGTTTTTT
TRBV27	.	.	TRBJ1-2	CASSLVGAGYGYTF	TGTGCCAGCAGTTTAGTTGGAGCCGGCTATGGCTACACCTTC
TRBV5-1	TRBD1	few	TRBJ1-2	CASSRTGVDGYTF	TGCGCCAGCAGCCGGACAGGGGTGGATGGCTACACCTTC
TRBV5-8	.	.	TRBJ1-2	CASVGESYGYTF	TGTGCCAGCGTCGGGGAATCCTATGGCTACACCTTC
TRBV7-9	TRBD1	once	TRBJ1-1	CASSWGQGDTEAFF	TGTGCCAGCAGCTGGGGACAGGGAGACACTGAAGCTTTCTTT
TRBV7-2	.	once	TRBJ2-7	CASSLVPGYEQYF	TGTGCCAGCAGCTTAGTCCCAGGGTATGAGCAGTACTTC
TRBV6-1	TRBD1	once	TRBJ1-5	CASTRTGVQPQHF	TGTGCCAGCACCAGGACAGGGGTTCAGCCCCAGCATTTT
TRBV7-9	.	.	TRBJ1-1	CASSFERAVNTEAFF	TGTGCCAGCAGCTTCGAGAGGGCCGTGAACACTGAAGCTTTCTTT
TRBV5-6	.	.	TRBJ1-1	CASSLAGRLNTEAFF	TGTGCCAGCAGCTTGGCGGGACGCCTGAACACTGAAGCTTTCTTT
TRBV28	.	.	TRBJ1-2	CASGAGDKRDYGYTF	TGTGCCAGTGGAGCAGGGGACAAACGGGACTATGGCTACACCTTC
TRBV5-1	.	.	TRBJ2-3	CASSLEGKSPTDTQYF	TGCGCCAGCAGCTTGGAAGGGAAGTCTCCCACAGATACGCAGTATTTT
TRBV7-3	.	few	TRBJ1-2	CASSLTPRAGEGYTF	TGTGCCAGCAGCTTAACGCCCAGGGCAGGGGAAGGCTACACCTTC
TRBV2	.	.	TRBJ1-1	CASRLGTMNTEAFF	TGTGCCAGCAGGCTCGGGACGATGAACACTGAAGCTTTCTTT
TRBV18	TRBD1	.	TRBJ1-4	CASSPQGAEGKLFF	TGTGCCAGCTCACCACAGGGGGCGGAGGGAAAACTGTTTTTT
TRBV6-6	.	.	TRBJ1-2	CASSYKSGTSYTF	TGTGCCAGCAGTTACAAGTCAGGGACTAGCTACACCTTC
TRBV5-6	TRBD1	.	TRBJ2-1	CASSRTGTGGTDEQFF	TGTGCCAGCAGCCGGACCGGGACAGGGGGCACGGATGAGCAGTTCTTC
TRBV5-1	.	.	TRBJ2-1	CASSLAESSYNEQFF	TGCGCCAGCAGCTTGGCGGAGAGCTCCTACAATGAGCAGTTCTTC
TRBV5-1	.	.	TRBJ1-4	CASSLGQGRGEKLFF	TGCGCCAGCAGCTTGGGTCAGGGGCGAGGGGAAAAACTGTTTTTT
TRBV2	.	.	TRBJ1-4	CASSDRGSNEKLFF	TGTGCCAGCAGTGACAGGGGAAGCAATGAAAAACTGTTTTTT
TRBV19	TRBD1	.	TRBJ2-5	CASSPNRGRETQYF	TGTGCCAGTAGTCCAAACAGGGGGCGAGAGACCCAGTACTTC
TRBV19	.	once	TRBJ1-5	CASSHEGNQPQHF	TGTGCCAGTAGTCACGAGGGGAATCAGCCCCAGCATTTT
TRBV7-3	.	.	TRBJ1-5	CASSLSPGVQPQHF	TGTGCCAGCAGCTTAAGCCCCGGGGTTCAGCCCCAGCATTTT
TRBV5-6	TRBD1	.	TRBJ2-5	CASSVPPGTVNQETQYF	TGTGCCAGCAGCGTACCCCCCGGGACAGTGAACCAAGAGACCCAGTACTTC
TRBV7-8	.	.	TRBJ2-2	CASSFLQGTGELFF	TGTGCCAGCAGCTTCTTGCAGGGGACCGGGGAGCTGTTTTTT
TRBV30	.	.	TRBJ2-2	CARKGLHTGELFF	TGTGCCCGGAAAGGGCTACACACCGGGGAGCTGTTTTTT
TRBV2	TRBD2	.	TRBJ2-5	CASKVRGGETQYF	TGTGCCAGCAAGGTTAGGGGAGGGGAGACCCAGTACTTC
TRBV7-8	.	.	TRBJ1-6	CASSLVRGNNSPLHF	TGTGCCAGCAGCTTAGTCCGGGGTAACAATTCACCCCTCCACTTT